The 27 T cell receptor beta chains below all came from one sample that was sequenced in a study of blood T cell repertoires in COVID-19. Sequenced by immunoSEQ multiplex PCR; TCRdb stores in-frame clones only, minus some. The repertoire has about 300,000 clones, about 89% of them found once; the top ten carry approximately 4.2%. The sequenced sample was peripheral blood. Source of these receptors: a man aged 35 to 55 with acute or convalescent COVID-19.

The sample holds one count of this clone. The rearrangement uses TRBV15 and TRBJ2-2; unclear D gene. CDR3 length: 18 amino acids. Germline V gene sequence: CDR1 LNHNV, CDR2 YYDKDF (reference sequence). Trimming removed 4 bases at V and 5 bases at J, with 23 bases between. The CDR3 DNA reads as TGTGCCACCAGCACTTTGTTTTCAGGTCCCCGAAGGACCGGGGAGCTGTTTTTT. This encodes CATSTLFSGPRRTGELFF.

This chain links TRBV12-5 with TRBJ1-2, with a weak D call TRBD1 (6 bases). V dropped 7 bases and J dropped 8 bases, with 23 bases sitting between them. The CDR3 sequence is 15 residues long. In germline, CDR1 is LGHNT, CDR2 FRNRAP. The CDR3 DNA reads as TGTGCTAGTGCCCCATCAAGGGGGAGCACGGGCGGCTACACCTTC. Amino acid sequence: CASAPSRGSTGGYTF.

The rearrangement joins TRBV19 to TRBJ1-1; no firm D call. CDR3 size: 13 residues. The V gene lost 7 bases and the J gene lost 2 bases, with 11 bases spanning the gap. Germline V CDR1 and CDR2: LNHDA, SQIVND (reference sequence). The CDR3 nucleotides are TGTGCCAGTACGGAGTCCCTTAACACTGAAGCTTTCTTT. This translates into CASTESLNTEAFF.

This clone was recorded once. V and J are TRBV10-3 and TRBJ1-2; a possible D gene is TRBD1 (6 bases). CDR1 and CDR2 from the germline V gene are ENHRY and SYGVKD. Trimming removed 5 bases at V and 0 bases at J, with 19 bases between. The CDR3 loop spans 17 amino acids. DNA for the CDR3: TGTGCCATCAGTCATCACCCAGGGACAAATTCTAACTATGGCTACACCTTC. Translated: CAISHHPGTNSNYGYTF.

The gene calls are TRBV24-1 and TRBJ2-3, with D maybe TRBD1 (6 bases). Germline-derived CDR1 and CDR2 are KGHDR and SFDVKD. Trimming pared 5 bases from V and 2 bases from J, leaving 13 bases between. The CDR3 contains 15 residues. The CDR3 sequence is CATSAPGQITDTQYF. In DNA form, the CDR3 reads TGTGCCACCAGTGCTCCCGGACAGATCACAGATACGCAGTATTTT.

The chain links TRBV12-5 to TRBJ2-2, with D maybe TRBD2 (6 bases). CDR3 size: 14 residues. In germline, CDR1 is LGHNT, CDR2 FRNRAP. Deletions cut 8 bases from V and 0 bases from J, with 10 bases between. This CDR3 reads CASRGGSNTGELFF. CDR3 nucleotides: TGTGCTAGTCGTGGGGGGTCGAACACCGGGGAGCTGTTTTTT.

The rearrangement links TRBV28 to TRBJ1-2, with TRBD1 matching over 7 bases. This CDR3 comprises 13 residues. V shed 10 bases and J 12 bases; nucleotides not matched to a gene: 17. The germline gives CDR1 MDHEN, CDR2 SYDVKM. CDR3 DNA sequence: TGTGCCACCCGCCGGGCAGGGGGTGTATTTCACACCTTC. It yields the protein CATRRAGGVFHTF.

The V and J genes are TRBV7-6 and TRBJ1-1, with 8 nucleotides matching TRBD1. V trimming: 0 bases; J trimming: 4 bases; junction bases outside the gene matches: 4. The V gene's germline CDR1 is SGHVS and CDR2 FNYEAQ. The CDR3 is 15 amino acids. This CDR3 is CASSLAAGQGTEAFF. The CDR3, as DNA: TGTGCCAGCAGCTTAGCAGCTGGACAGGGCACTGAAGCTTTCTTT.

This clone was seen once. The genes are TRBV23-1 and TRBJ2-7; D is unresolved. TRBV23-1 is given ORF status, its function remaining uncertain. This CDR3 has 10 residues. Trimming left V 4 bases short and J 5 bases short, with 3 bases between. The CDR3 region has the DNA TGCGCCAGCAGTCCCGACGAGCAGTACTTC. This gives the protein CASSPDEQYF.

This chain joins TRBV21-1 and TRBJ1-1; TRBD1, the D gene given by the table, was not confirmed from the DNA. TRBV21-1 is recorded as a pseudogene. This CDR3 spans 15 amino acids. CDR3 nucleotide sequence: TGTGCCAGCAGCAAAGCGCAAACACCGAACACTGAAGCTTTCTTT. It translates to CASSKAQTPNTEAFF.

The V gene is TRBV14, the J gene TRBJ2-7, with D perhaps matching TRBD1 (6 bases). V lost 2 bases and J 5 bases, leaving 22 bases between the germline ends. Per the germline V gene, CDR1 is SGHDN and CDR2 is FVKESK. The CDR3 consists of 17 residues. CDR3 bases: TGTGCCAGCAGCCAACGAACGGGTCGCAGGGGTATCCACGAGCAGTACTTC. Residues: CASSQRTGRRGIHEQYF.

The chain couples TRBV19 to TRBJ1-5, with 10 bases aligning to TRBD1. The ends lost 5 bases at V and 7 bases at J; junction bases unmatched: 5. Germline V gene lookup returns CDR1 LNHDA and CDR2 SQIVND (reference sequence). The CDR3 totals 14 residues. The DNA for the CDR3 is TGTGCCAGTAGTGTCGGGACAGGGGTCCAGCCCCAGCATTTT. Its translation is CASSVGTGVQPQHF.

The chain recombines TRBV5-1 with TRBJ1-2; 11 bases fit TRBD1. Germline lookup yields CDR1 SGHRS and CDR2 YFSETQ. The CDR3 spans 16 residues. After removal of 1 base from V and 1 base from J, the junction contained 3 bases not matched to a gene. CDR3 protein: CASSLRTGGLNYGYTF. The CDR3 DNA reads TGCGCCAGCAGCTTGCGGACAGGGGGCCTTAACTATGGCTACACCTTC.

This clone was recorded a few times. The same CDR3 also results from other DNA sequences found in this sample. V usage is TRBV19 and J usage is TRBJ1-1; possible D gene TRBD1, 6 bases. There are 15 residues in the CDR3. CDR1 LNHDA and CDR2 SQIVND come from the germline V gene (reference sequence). V was pared by 5 bases and J by 4 bases, with 17 bases between. CDR3 loop: CASSGGGEFGTEAFF. The CDR3 DNA reads TGTGCCAGTAGTGGCGGGGGCGAGTTTGGCACTGAAGCTTTCTTT.

This sequence joins TRBV28 and TRBJ1-2; TRBD1 aligns across 7 bases. CDR1 and CDR2 (germline): MDHEN, SYDVKM. CDR3 length: 12 amino acids. After removal of 8 bases from V and 7 bases from J, the junction contained 7 bases not matched to a gene. In nucleotides, the CDR3 is TGTGCCAGCGGGACAGACGAAGCTGGCTACACCTTC. Residues: CASGTDEAGYTF.

V is TRBV2 and J is TRBJ1-5; D unresolved. The CDR3 length is 13 residues. The V and J ends lost 7 bases and 3 bases respectively, with 10 bases between them. Germline V gene data show CDR1 as SNHLY and CDR2 as FYNNEI. The CDR3, as DNA: TGTGCCAGCACCTTGCAGTTCAATCAGCCCCAGCATTTT. Protein product: CASTLQFNQPQHF. Full variable domain (outside the CDR3, taken from reference TRBV2 and TRBJ1-5): EPEVTQTPSHQVTQMGQEVILRCVPISNHLYFYWYRQILGQKVEFLVSFYNNEISEKSEIFDDQFSVERPDGSNFTLKIRSTKLEDSAMYFCASTLQFNQPQHFGDGTRLSIL.

This clone was recorded only once. The chain has TRBV4-1 and TRBJ1-2; D might be TRBD1 (5 bases). The CDR3 runs 13 residues. Trimming shortened V by 4 bases and J by 6 bases, and 12 bases separated the two germline ends. Germline V gene lookup returns CDR1 MGHRA and CDR2 YSYEKL. CDR3 protein: CASSPFIRDGYTF. DNA of the CDR3: TGCGCCAGCAGCCCCTTCATCAGGGATGGCTACACCTTC.

The chain uses TRBV10-3 and TRBJ1-1, with a possible D match to TRBD1 (6 bases). This CDR3 is 15 amino acids long. Germline V gene lookup returns CDR1 ENHRY and CDR2 SYGVKD. The germline V and J ends were trimmed by 2 bases and 5 bases, with 15 bases remaining between them. CDR3 region: CAISEAQGKGTEAFF. CDR3 coding DNA: TGTGCCATCAGTGAGGCACAGGGAAAAGGAACTGAAGCTTTCTTT.

The rearrangement joins TRBV4-1 to TRBJ1-5, with 9 bases identical to TRBD1. The CDR3 is made up of 19 amino acids. J gave up 3 bases and V 0 bases, and 12 bases lay outside the gene matches. Germline CDR1 reads MGHRA; CDR2 reads YSYEKL. The CDR3 loop is CASSQDIGGRQGVNQPQHF. The CDR3 nucleotides read TGCGCCAGCAGCCAAGATATCGGGGGCCGACAGGGGGTCAATCAGCCCCAGCATTTT.

The chain is built from TRBV6-6 and TRBJ2-7; weak D call: TRBD2 (6 bases). V was pared by 3 bases and J by 5 bases, with 8 bases between. The CDR3 totals 12 residues. Looked up from germline, CDR1 is MNHNY and CDR2 is SVGAGI (reference sequence). In DNA form, the CDR3 reads TGTGCCAGCAGTTATGAGCGGGACGAGCAGTACTTC. Its protein product is CASSYERDEQYF.

The chain employs TRBV19 and TRBJ1-2; tentatively, D is TRBD1 (5 bases). This CDR3 contains 14 residues. The germline V gene has CDR1 LNHDA and CDR2 SQIVND (reference sequence). V lost 5 bases, J lost 5 bases, and 15 bases lay in between. The CDR3: CASSLQADVYGYTF. In DNA form, the CDR3 reads TGTGCCAGTAGTCTACAGGCCGATGTATATGGCTACACCTTC. The complete variable domain, with remaining parts taken from reference TRBV19 and TRBJ1-2, reads DGGITQSPKYLFRKEGQNVTLSCEQNLNHDAMYWYRQDPGQGLRLIYYSQIVNDFQKGDIAEGYSVSREKKESFPLTVTSAQKNPTAFYLCASSLQADVYGYTFGSGTRLTVV.

The V call is TRBV7-6, the J call TRBJ2-7, with TRBD1 identical over 7 bases. This CDR3 region has 16 residues. The germline gives CDR1 SGHVS, CDR2 FNYEAQ. With 4 bases clipped from V and 1 base from J, the junction kept 10 bases outside the gene matches. The DNA for the CDR3 is TGTGCCAGCAGCTCGAGAGCCGGGACAGAATCCTACGAGCAGTACTTC. Protein sequence: CASSSRAGTESYEQYF.

The genes are TRBV4-2 and TRBJ1-2, with a possible D match to TRBD1 (5 bases). Trimming took 2 bases from V and 7 from J, leaving 17 bases between them. The CDR3 covers 15 residues. Germline assignment: CDR1 LGHNA and CDR2 YNFKEQ. The CDR3, as DNA: TGTGCCAGCAGCCAAAAATCTATTGGGGGGATTGGCTACACCTTC. Translating gives CASSQKSIGGIGYTF.

The chain joins TRBV24-1 to TRBJ1-2, with a possible D match to TRBD1 (5 bases). CDR1 KGHDR and CDR2 SFDVKD come from the germline V gene. CDR3 length: 18 amino acids. Trimming took 6 bases from V and 2 from J, leaving 24 bases between them. The CDR3 protein is CATSNDENRSGGNYGYTF. The CDR3 DNA reads TGTGCCACCAGTAATGATGAGAACAGGTCCGGTGGGAACTATGGCTACACCTTC.

The chain combines TRBV4-2 with TRBJ2-2, with 11 bases lining up with TRBD2. Germline CDR1 LGHNA, CDR2 YNFKEQ. The CDR3 covers 17 residues. Trimming took 1 base from V and 8 from J; bases not matched to a gene: 9. The CDR3 spells CASSQATASGGLGELFF. CDR3 nucleotides: TGTGCCAGCAGCCAAGCGACTGCTAGCGGGGGGCTGGGGGAGCTGTTTTTT.

The chain couples TRBV2 to TRBJ2-2; 9 bases align to TRBD2. CDR3 length equals 17 residues. With V trimmed by 2 bases and J by 3 bases, 7 bases remained unmatched. CDR1 is SNHLY and CDR2 is FYNNEI in the germline V gene. As DNA, the CDR3 is TGTGCCAGCAGTGAAACTTTGCGGGGGGGCGACACCGGGGAGCTGTTTTTT. Translating it yields CASSETLRGGDTGELFF.

The CDR3 nucleotides read TGTGCCAGTCGGACAGGGGGAAGCGAAATTTATCAGCCCCAGCATTTT. It yields the protein CASRTGGSEIYQPQHF. The chain couples TRBV19 to TRBJ1-5, with TRBD1 matching over 10 bases. Losses at the gene ends were 8 bases for V and 5 bases for J; bases not matched to a gene: 12. The CDR3 sequence is 16 residues long. Germline loops: CDR1 LNHDA, CDR2 SQIVND (reference sequence).